Sequencing of this T cell receptor (beta chain) was carried out in a study of identical twins. Study-wide findings and caveats: Zero-insertion analyses could be partly confounded by invariant MAIT and iNKT cells. Recombination models fit unrelated individuals' TCR alpha sharing but underestimated twins'.

This clonotype has a count of ten or more. The antigen is undetermined. CDR1 is LGHDT and CDR2 is YNNKEL in the germline V gene (reference sequence). The CDR3 loop spans 13 amino acids. Trimming stripped 8 bases from V and 5 bases from J, with 14 bases between. A single record per CDR3 protein comes from TCRdb applying MiXCR to the 5' RACE reads. The data show about 660,000 distinct CDR3 sequences, 8.5% to 9% seen once. These sequences were also reported in another study, on yellow fever vaccine responses in identical twins.

This clonotype originated in a young woman in good health. Sequencing used PBMCs. J is TRBJ2-3 and V is TRBV3-1; D is possibly TRBD2 (5 bases). CDR3 in DNA: TGTGCCAGCGCCGAAGGAGAGGGAGATACGCAGTATTTT. Its translation: CASAEGEGDTQYF.